This T cell receptor (beta chain) comes out of a study of T-cell reconstitution after alpha-beta-depleted transplantation in children. Germline V CDR1 and CDR2: LGHDT, YNNKEL (reference sequence). Trimming removed 6 bases at V and 1 base at J, with 15 bases between. CDR3 size: 15 residues. Unique molecular identifiers were incorporated when the TCRbeta library was constructed. A single record per CDR3 protein comes from TCRdb applying MiXCR to the PCR reads. This sample has around 500,000 distinct CDR3 sequences, with under 15% found just once. This clonotype was observed at least ten times. The TCR originated in a human donor who donated a stem cell graft to a child with combined immunodeficiency. The sample was PBMCs from the stem cell graft donor, taken from the stem cell graft. The V call is TRBV3-1, the J call TRBJ1-1; tentative D call: TRBD1 (6 bases). CDR3 in DNA: TGTGCCAGCAGTTTACAGGGTCTTCGGAACACTGAAGCTTTCTTT. It encodes CASSLQGLRNTEAFF.